The clone carrying this T cell receptor (beta chain) was observed a few times. Its antigen remains unidentified. This CDR3 has 14 amino acids. Germline V gene lookup returns CDR1 GTSNPN and CDR2 SVGIG (reference sequence). V shed 0 bases and J 9 bases; nucleotides not matched to a gene: 4. This sample is drawn from a study of blood T cells in healthy people across ages. It was with a sample-barcoded 5' primer and a J-beta primer mix that a second PCR of roughly 7 to 12 cycles was run. Template switching added a 12-random-nucleotide identifier to every cDNA molecule. TCRdb fed the 5' RACE reads into MiXCR, producing one record per CDR3 protein. The sample includes about 730,000 distinct CDR3 sequences, roughly 41% of them seen just once. Every sample had a minimum of 6 million PBMCs isolated. Broader study findings: Unknown donor CMV status possibly confounded expanded clonotype changes. Roughly linear declines in TCR beta diversity per million T cells occurred with age.

Sequencing was carried out using blood. V usage is TRBV30 and J usage is TRBJ1-6; 8 nucleotides agree with TRBD1. The source of this sequence is a woman aged 55-69 years in good health. The CDR3 protein is CAWSVLTGGSPLHF. Here the CDR3 DNA reads TGTGCCTGGAGTGTACTAACAGGGGGTTCACCCCTCCACTTT. The full variable domain, its missing parts supplied by reference TRBV30 and TRBJ1-6, is SQTIHQWPATLVQPVGSPLSLECTVEGTSNPNLYWYRQAAGRGLQLLFYSVGIGQISSEVPQNLSASRPQDRQFILSSKKLLLSDSGFYLCAWSVLTGGSPLHFGNGTRLTVT.